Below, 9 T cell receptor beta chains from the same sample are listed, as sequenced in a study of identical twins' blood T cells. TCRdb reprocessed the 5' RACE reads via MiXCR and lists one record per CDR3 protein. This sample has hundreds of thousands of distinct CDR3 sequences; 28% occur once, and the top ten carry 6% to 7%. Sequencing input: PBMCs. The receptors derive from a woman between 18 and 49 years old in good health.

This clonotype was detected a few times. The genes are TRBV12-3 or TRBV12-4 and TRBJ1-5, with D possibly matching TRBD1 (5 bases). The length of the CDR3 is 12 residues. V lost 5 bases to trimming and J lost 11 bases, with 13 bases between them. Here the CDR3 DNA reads TGTGCCAGCAGTCCCACGCGGGGGACCCAGCATTTT. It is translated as CASSPTRGTQHF.

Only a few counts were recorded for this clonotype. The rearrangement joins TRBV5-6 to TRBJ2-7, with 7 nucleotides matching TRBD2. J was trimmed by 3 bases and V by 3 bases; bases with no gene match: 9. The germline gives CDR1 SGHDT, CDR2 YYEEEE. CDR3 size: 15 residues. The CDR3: CASSSRGREVYEQYF. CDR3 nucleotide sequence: TGTGCCAGCAGCTCCCGGGGCCGGGAGGTCTACGAGCAGTACTTC.

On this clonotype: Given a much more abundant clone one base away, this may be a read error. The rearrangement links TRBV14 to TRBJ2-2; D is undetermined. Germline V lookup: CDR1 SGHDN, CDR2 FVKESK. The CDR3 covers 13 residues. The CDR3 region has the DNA TGTGCCAGCCGCCACATAAACACCGGGGAGCTGTTTTTT. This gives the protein CASRHINTGELFF.

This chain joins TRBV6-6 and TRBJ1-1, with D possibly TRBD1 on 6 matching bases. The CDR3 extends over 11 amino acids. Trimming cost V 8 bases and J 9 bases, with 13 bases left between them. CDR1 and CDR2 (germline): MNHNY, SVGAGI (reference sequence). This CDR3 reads CASFSGGQAFF. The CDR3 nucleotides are TGTGCCAGCTTTAGCGGGGGGCAAGCTTTCTTT.

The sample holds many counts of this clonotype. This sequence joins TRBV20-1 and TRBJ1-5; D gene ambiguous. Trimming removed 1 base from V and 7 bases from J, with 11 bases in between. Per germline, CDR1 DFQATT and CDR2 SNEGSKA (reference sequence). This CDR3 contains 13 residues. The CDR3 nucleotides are TGCAGTGCTAGAGTGGCTTTATCCCAGCCCCAGCATTTT. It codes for CSARVALSQPQHF.

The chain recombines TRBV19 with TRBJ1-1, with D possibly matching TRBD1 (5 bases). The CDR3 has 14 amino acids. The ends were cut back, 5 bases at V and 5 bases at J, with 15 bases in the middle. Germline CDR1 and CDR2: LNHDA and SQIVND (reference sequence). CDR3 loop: CASSVYNGGTEAFF. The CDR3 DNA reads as TGTGCCAGTAGTGTCTACAACGGGGGGACTGAAGCTTTCTTT. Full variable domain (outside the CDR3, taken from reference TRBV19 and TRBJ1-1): DGGITQSPKYLFRKEGQNVTLSCEQNLNHDAMYWYRQDPGQGLRLIYYSQIVNDFQKGDIAEGYSVSREKKESFPLTVTSAQKNPTAFYLCASSVYNGGTEAFFGQGTRLTVV.

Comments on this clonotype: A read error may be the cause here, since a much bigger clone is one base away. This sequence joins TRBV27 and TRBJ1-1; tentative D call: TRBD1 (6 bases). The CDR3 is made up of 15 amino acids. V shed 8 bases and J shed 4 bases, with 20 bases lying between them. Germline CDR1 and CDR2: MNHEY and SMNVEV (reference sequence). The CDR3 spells CASGTTGRGVTEAFF. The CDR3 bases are TGTGCCAGCGGGACTACAGGGAGGGGGGTCACTGAAGCTTTCTTT.

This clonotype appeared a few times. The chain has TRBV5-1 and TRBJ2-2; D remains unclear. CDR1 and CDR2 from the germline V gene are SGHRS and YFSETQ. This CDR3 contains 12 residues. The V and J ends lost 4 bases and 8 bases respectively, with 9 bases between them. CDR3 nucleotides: TGCGCCAGCAGCCCCTTCTCGGGGGAGCTGTTTTTT. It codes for CASSPFSGELFF.

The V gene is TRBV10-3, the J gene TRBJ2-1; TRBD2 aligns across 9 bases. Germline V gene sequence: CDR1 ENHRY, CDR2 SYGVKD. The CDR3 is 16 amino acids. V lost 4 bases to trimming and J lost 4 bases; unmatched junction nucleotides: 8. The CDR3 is CAISGRLADLYNEQFF. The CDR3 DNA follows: TGTGCCATCAGTGGCCGACTAGCGGACCTTTACAATGAGCAGTTCTTC.